The 17 T cell receptor beta chains reported below all come from one sample, sequenced in a study of T cell repertoires in ileal Crohn's disease (dated by TCRdb to between 2017 and 2020). To prepare the library, the immunoSEQ multiplex PCR assay was applied. TCRdb mirrors the immuneACCESS table, restricted to in-frame sequences. Some clones are absent from its copies; in checked studies, under half trace to an unresolved V gene, and the reason for the others is unknown. This sample comprises about 62,000 clones, roughly nine tenths of them detected only once. The ten largest clonotypes hold roughly 1.9% of the sample. The meaning of the sample's time point label: neoterminal ileum biopsy at postoperative endoscopy, about 6 months after surgery. The specimen sequenced was ileal tissue. The receptor source for this set is an adult with Crohn's disease.

The chain links TRBV20-1 to TRBJ1-2, with unresolved D. This CDR3 comprises 11 residues. Trimming removed 5 bases at V and 8 bases at J, with 12 bases between. From germline, CDR1 is DFQATT and CDR2 SNEGSKA (reference sequence). The CDR3 spells CSARTGSGYTF. The CDR3 nucleotides read TGCAGTGCTCGCACTGGGAGCGGCTACACCTTC.

This rearrangement joins TRBV29-1 to TRBJ2-1; TRBD2 is a possible D gene (5 bases). CDR1 and CDR2 from the germline V gene are SQVTM and ANQGSEA. The germline V and J ends were trimmed by 7 bases and 6 bases, with 13 bases remaining between them. There are 12 residues in the CDR3. In nucleotides, the CDR3 is TGCAGCGCAGGACTTCACGCCAATGAGCAGTTCTTC. It specifies CSAGLHANEQFF.

The V and J genes are TRBV6-5 and TRBJ2-1; a possible D gene is TRBD2 (6 bases). CDR1 is MNHEY and CDR2 is SVGAGI in the germline V gene. This CDR3 is built from 12 residues. V dropped 6 bases and J dropped 9 bases, with 12 bases sitting between them. DNA of the CDR3: TGTGCCAGCAGCCGACTAGAGGGTGAGCAGTTCTTC. This encodes CASSRLEGEQFF.

V gene TRBV4-3 combines with J gene TRBJ2-1; D is undetermined. This CDR3 has 13 amino acids. V was trimmed by 4 bases and J by 8 bases, leaving 12 bases between them. The germline V gene has CDR1 LGHNA and CDR2 YSLEER. The CDR3 spells CASSLRGSHEQFF. The CDR3 DNA reads as TGCGCCAGCAGCCTAAGAGGAAGCCATGAGCAGTTCTTC.

The gene calls are TRBV6-1 and TRBJ1-2, with 10 nucleotides matching TRBD1. The CDR3 has 14 residues. Germline CDR1 reads MNHNS; CDR2 reads SASEGT. V shed 6 bases and J 8 bases; nucleotides not matched to a gene: 9. In DNA form, the CDR3 reads TGTGCCAGCAGCATCAAGACAGGGGGCGCGGGCTACACCTTC. Translating gives CASSIKTGGAGYTF.

By sample fraction, this clone is medium-sized. This chain connects TRBV13 to TRBJ2-7; tentatively, D is TRBD2 (5 bases). CDR1 PRHDT and CDR2 FYEKMQ come from the germline V gene (reference sequence). Trimming left V 3 bases short and J 2 bases short, with 8 bases between. The CDR3 runs 13 residues. CDR3 region: CASSFGKAYEQYF. In nucleotides, the CDR3 is TGTGCCAGCAGCTTCGGGAAGGCCTACGAGCAGTACTTC. The whole variable domain, filled in from reference TRBV13 and TRBJ2-7, reads AAGVIQSPRHLIKEKRETATLKCYPIPRHDTVYWYQQGPGQDPQFLISFYEKMQSDKGSIPDRFSAQQFSDYHSELNMSSLELGDSALYFCASSFGKAYEQYFGPGTRLTVT.

This clone was counted a few times. J is TRBJ1-5 and V is TRBV19; unclear D gene. The germline V gene has CDR1 LNHDA and CDR2 SQIVND (reference sequence). There are 15 residues in the CDR3. V was shortened by 4 bases and J by 0 bases, with 10 bases between the two germline ends. DNA for the CDR3: TGTGCCAGTAGTACCACAGATTATAGCAATCAGCCCCAGCATTTT. It encodes CASSTTDYSNQPQHF.

The genes are TRBV19 and TRBJ2-1, with 9 bases that match TRBD1. The CDR3 loop spans 16 amino acids. The junction had 16 bases not matched to a gene; V was cut back by 8 bases and J by 8 bases. Looked up from germline, CDR1 is LNHDA and CDR2 is SQIVND (reference sequence). In DNA, the CDR3 is TGTGCCAGTTCCCCCGTCAGTCGGGACAGGGAGGATGAGCAGTTCTTC. This sequence encodes CASSPVSRDREDEQFF.

V is TRBV6-6 and J is TRBJ1-5; maybe TRBD1 (5 bases). CDR1 and CDR2 (germline): MNHNY, SVGAGI (reference sequence). The ends were cut back, 2 bases at V and 8 bases at J, with 10 bases in the middle. The CDR3 spans 13 residues. DNA of the CDR3: TGTGCCAGCAGTTACCCCGCAGGGAAGCCCCAGCATTTT. As protein: CASSYPAGKPQHF.

This rearrangement joins TRBV28 to TRBJ2-3; 8 bases align to TRBD2. Germline trimming cut 1 base from V and 1 base from J; bases unmatched to any gene: 1. Per the germline V gene, CDR1 is MDHEN and CDR2 is SYDVKM. The CDR3 has 15 residues. CDR3: CASSLSGRGTDTQYF. The CDR3 nucleotides read TGTGCCAGCAGTTTATCCGGGAGGGGCACAGATACGCAGTATTTT.

The gene calls are TRBV5-4 and TRBJ2-5, with TRBD1 matching over 9 bases. V lost 4 bases to trimming and J lost 2 bases; unmatched junction nucleotides: 12. CDR1 SGHNT and CDR2 YYREEE come from the germline V gene (reference sequence). The CDR3 runs to 17 residues. The CDR3 DNA reads TGTGCCAGCAGCACCCGGGGTTCGGACAGGGGACAAGAGACCCAGTACTTC. It yields the protein CASSTRGSDRGQETQYF.

The CDR3: CASSKNGEGQPQHF. CDR3 DNA: TGCGCCAGCAGCAAAAACGGGGAGGGACAGCCCCAGCATTTT. The chain employs TRBV5-1 and TRBJ1-5; D remains unclear. CDR3 length equals 14 residues. The ends were cut back, 4 bases at V and 7 bases at J, with 15 bases in the middle. Germline-derived CDR1 and CDR2 are SGHRS and YFSETQ.

The chain combines TRBV28 with TRBJ2-7, with D possibly matching TRBD2 (6 bases). V was trimmed by 8 bases and J by 7 bases, leaving 15 bases between them. Per germline, CDR1 MDHEN and CDR2 SYDVKM. This CDR3 is built from 12 residues. The DNA for the CDR3 is TGTGCCAGCGGGAGGAGAATGTGGGAGCAGTACTTC. This sequence encodes CASGRRMWEQYF. The full variable domain, its missing parts supplied by reference TRBV28 and TRBJ2-7, is DVKVTQSSRYLVKRTGEKVFLECVQDMDHENMFWYRQDPGLGLRLIYFSYDVKMKEKGDIPEGYSVSREKKERFSLILESASTNQTSMYLCASGRRMWEQYFGPGTRLTVT.

This clone was seen only a few times. The rearrangement uses TRBV19 and TRBJ1-1; 8 bases are shared with TRBD1. The trim removed 5 bases at V and 5 bases at J, leaving 10 bases unmatched. The CDR3 runs 15 residues. Germline lookup yields CDR1 LNHDA and CDR2 SQIVND (reference sequence). The CDR3 is CASSPRTGMMTEAFF. The DNA of the CDR3 is TGTGCCAGTAGTCCAAGGACAGGGATGATGACTGAAGCTTTCTTT. Supplemented by reference TRBV19 and TRBJ1-1, the full variable domain reads DGGITQSPKYLFRKEGQNVTLSCEQNLNHDAMYWYRQDPGQGLRLIYYSQIVNDFQKGDIAEGYSVSREKKESFPLTVTSAQKNPTAFYLCASSPRTGMMTEAFFGQGTRLTVV.

The chain joins TRBV4-1 to TRBJ1-2; D unresolved. The CDR3 has 16 residues. Germline V gene lookup returns CDR1 MGHRA and CDR2 YSYEKL. Trimming took off 2 bases at V and 2 bases at J, with 15 bases between the two ends. CDR3 sequence reads: CASSQTPGDSNYGYTF. The CDR3 DNA reads as TGCGCCAGCAGCCAAACGCCCGGTGACTCGAACTATGGCTACACCTTC.

The CDR3 reads CASSDRQVRETQYF. In nucleotides, the CDR3 is TGCGCCAGCAGTGATCGCCAGGTCCGGGAGACCCAGTACTTC. V gene TRBV10-1 combines with J gene TRBJ2-5; D gene ambiguous. The CDR3 spans 14 residues. CDR1 WNHNN and CDR2 SYGVQD come from the germline V gene (reference sequence). The V end was cut by 3 bases, the J end by 5 bases, with 13 bases between.

In its sample, this clone was seen once. The V and J genes are TRBV27 and TRBJ1-6; D call uncertain. CDR1 MNHEY and CDR2 SMNVEV come from the germline V gene (reference sequence). CDR3 size: 15 residues. Trimming stripped 3 bases from V and 0 bases from J, with 6 bases between. The CDR3 spells CASSFGSSYNSPLHF. The CDR3 DNA is TGTGCCAGCAGTTTCGGTAGCTCCTATAATTCACCCCTCCACTTT.